A selection of T cell receptor beta chains follows, all from one sample in a study of T cells in Graves' hyperthyroidism and ophthalmopathy. TCRdb called the multiplex PCR reads again in MiXCR, with one record for every CDR3 protein. The data hold hundreds of thousands of distinct CDR3 sequences, with just under 20% observed a single time. The sequenced sample was blood. The source of these receptors is a man aged 40-55 years with Graves' ophthalmopathy. CDR3s include the opening cysteine and the closing phenylalanine or tryptophan. Each record gives: V gene, clone size, J gene, D gene, CDR3 length, CDR3 protein, CDR3 DNA. D genes are given only for firm matches. Clone sizes are given selectively: once, few, many, or a class where the clone is expanded.

V gene: TRBV12-5; clone size: NA; J gene: TRBJ1-1; D gene: NA; CDR3 length: 11; CDR3 protein: CASGFGLEAFF; CDR3 DNA: TGTGCTAGTGGTTTCGGACTTGAAGCTTTCTTT
V gene: TRBV4-2; clone size: NA; J gene: TRBJ1-2; D gene: TRBD1; CDR3 length: 15; CDR3 protein: CASSPQGAANYGYTF; CDR3 DNA: TGTGCCAGCAGCCCTCAGGGGGCAGCTAACTATGGCTACACCTTC
V gene: TRBV12-3/TRBV12-4; clone size: NA; J gene: TRBJ2-5; D gene: NA; CDR3 length: 14; CDR3 protein: CASRQGGGPETQYF; CDR3 DNA: TGTGCCAGCAGACAGGGGGGGGGTCCGGAGACCCAGTACTTC
V gene: TRBV9; clone size: NA; J gene: TRBJ2-2; D gene: NA; CDR3 length: 14; CDR3 protein: CASSFTGTTGELFF; CDR3 DNA: TGTGCCAGCAGCTTCACGGGGACCACCGGGGAGCTGTTTTTT
V gene: TRBV9; clone size: NA; J gene: TRBJ2-3; D gene: TRBD1; CDR3 length: 15; CDR3 protein: CASSVVVGGFDTQYF; CDR3 DNA: TGTGCCAGCAGCGTAGTAGTAGGGGGCTTTGATACGCAGTATTTT
V gene: TRBV28; clone size: NA; J gene: TRBJ1-5; D gene: NA; CDR3 length: 14; CDR3 protein: CASSSGGQHQPQHF; CDR3 DNA: TGTGCCAGCAGTTCGGGGGGTCAACATCAGCCCCAGCATTTT
V gene: TRBV3-1; clone size: NA; J gene: TRBJ2-3; D gene: NA; CDR3 length: 15; CDR3 protein: CACSQEGPPTDTQYF; CDR3 DNA: TGTGCCTGCAGCCAAGAGGGGCCCCCCACAGATACGCAGTATTTT
V gene: TRBV5-4; clone size: NA; J gene: TRBJ2-5; D gene: TRBD2; CDR3 length: 15; CDR3 protein: CASSLGISGEETQYF; CDR3 DNA: TGTGCCAGCAGCTTGGGTATTAGCGGGGAAGAGACCCAGTACTTC
V gene: TRBV14; clone size: NA; J gene: TRBJ2-7; D gene: TRBD2; CDR3 length: 15; CDR3 protein: CASSQGRDYSYEQYF; CDR3 DNA: TGTGCCAGCAGCCAAGGCCGGGACTACTCCTACGAGCAGTACTTC
V gene: TRBV7-9; clone size: NA; J gene: TRBJ2-3; D gene: TRBD2; CDR3 length: 16; CDR3 protein: CASSPRAGGPGYTQYF; CDR3 DNA: TGTGCCAGCAGCCCTCGAGCGGGGGGGCCCGGATATACGCAGTATTTT
V gene: TRBV12-3/TRBV12-4; clone size: many; J gene: TRBJ2-1; D gene: TRBD1; CDR3 length: 16; CDR3 protein: CASSRVGQGPRNEQFF; CDR3 DNA: TGTGCCAGCAGTCGCGTGGGACAGGGACCGAGGAATGAGCAGTTCTTC
V gene: TRBV11-2; clone size: many; J gene: TRBJ2-1; D gene: TRBD2; CDR3 length: 16; CDR3 protein: CASSFPSGPSYNEQFF; CDR3 DNA: TGTGCCAGCAGCTTTCCTAGCGGACCCTCCTACAATGAGCAGTTCTTC
V gene: TRBV2; clone size: many; J gene: TRBJ1-2; D gene: NA; CDR3 length: 16; CDR3 protein: CASSDIPGPNNYGYTF; CDR3 DNA: TGTGCCAGCAGTGATATTCCGGGGCCGAACAACTATGGCTACACCTTC
V gene: TRBV5-6; clone size: few; J gene: TRBJ2-2; D gene: NA; CDR3 length: 15; CDR3 protein: CASSLEDRYTGELFF; CDR3 DNA: TGTGCCAGCAGCTTGGAAGACAGGTACACCGGGGAGCTGTTTTTT
V gene: TRBV3-1; clone size: few; J gene: TRBJ2-3; D gene: NA; CDR3 length: 13; CDR3 protein: CASSQGLGDTQYF; CDR3 DNA: TGTGCCAGCAGCCAAGGGTTGGGAGATACGCAGTATTTT
V gene: TRBV5-5; clone size: few; J gene: TRBJ1-6; D gene: NA; CDR3 length: 16; CDR3 protein: CASSWDTSSYNSPLHF; CDR3 DNA: TGTGCCAGCAGCTGGGACACGAGCTCCTATAATTCACCCCTCCACTTT
V gene: TRBV20-1; clone size: few; J gene: TRBJ1-5; D gene: TRBD1; CDR3 length: 16; CDR3 protein: CSARTTGTGGHQPQHF; CDR3 DNA: TGCAGTGCTAGGACTACCGGGACAGGGGGTCATCAGCCCCAGCATTTT
V gene: TRBV20-1; clone size: NA; J gene: TRBJ1-1; D gene: NA; CDR3 length: 12; CDR3 protein: CSAKGWNTEAFF; CDR3 DNA: TGCAGTGCTAAGGGGTGGAACACTGAAGCTTTCTTT
V gene: TRBV28; clone size: many; J gene: TRBJ2-7; D gene: NA; CDR3 length: 13; CDR3 protein: CASSLRLGYEQYF; CDR3 DNA: TGTGCCAGCAGTTTAAGGTTGGGCTACGAGCAGTACTTC
V gene: TRBV18; clone size: many; J gene: TRBJ1-2; D gene: NA; CDR3 length: 15; CDR3 protein: CASSPESAGNYGYTF; CDR3 DNA: TGTGCCAGCTCACCAGAGTCGGCAGGCAACTATGGCTACACCTTC
V gene: TRBV12-3/TRBV12-4; clone size: few; J gene: TRBJ1-1; D gene: NA; CDR3 length: 13; CDR3 protein: CASSLGSGLGAFF; CDR3 DNA: TGTGCCAGCAGTTTAGGATCCGGTCTGGGAGCTTTCTTT
V gene: TRBV5-8; clone size: NA; J gene: TRBJ1-4; D gene: NA; CDR3 length: 15; CDR3 protein: CASRPRTTTSEKLFF; CDR3 DNA: TGTGCCAGCAGGCCCAGGACAACAACTAGTGAAAAACTGTTTTTT